This T cell receptor beta chain stems from a study of T cells in localized non-small cell lung cancer. Whole-study results and caveats: Clonality of T cells reached its maximum in uninvolved adjacent lung, surpassing tumor. Elevated blood T cell density was associated with longer overall survival.

The repertoire was sequenced with immunoSEQ multiplex PCR; TCRdb's copy has only in-frame clones and lacks some. This sample has some 1,300 clones, with around 20% found just once. Of note for this clone: Antigen: not known.

CDR3 length: 14 amino acids. Germline CDR1 is MDHEN and CDR2 is SYDVKM. V lost 6 bases and J lost 8, with 16 bases in between. The receptor comes from a male donor older than 55 with stage I lung adenocarcinoma. The chain combines TRBV28 with TRBJ1-4; perhaps TRBD1 as D (6 bases). This sample comprised normal lung tissue next to the tumor, obtained before any cancer treatment. Here the CDR3 DNA reads TGTGCCAGCAGACAACAGGGAGGGAGGGAAAAACTGTTTTTT. It specifies CASRQQGGREKLFF.